This TCR beta chain is from a study of OX40 agonist ivuxolimab in advanced cancers. V shed 3 bases and J shed 8 bases, with 14 bases lying between them. This CDR3 has 14 amino acids. Germline V gene lookup returns CDR1 LNHDA and CDR2 SQIVND (reference sequence). Excluded were patients having autoimmune disease history or systemic immunosuppression. Study observations and caveats: Both blood CD4+ and CD8+ T cells showed clonal growth by week 6 at 0.1 to 3.0 mg/kg. Normalized expansion of T-cell clones was also low for some nonresponders.

As concerns this clone: Antigen unknown.

The table came from immunoSEQ multiplex PCR; TCRdb's copy has only in-frame clones and leaves some out. The sample yields around 67,000 clones, 65% to 90% seen once. This rearrangement joins TRBV19 to TRBJ1-5; D is possibly TRBD1 (5 bases). The origin of this receptor is an adult with an advanced solid tumor such as melanoma, head and neck, liver or kidney cancer. The source material was CD4+ or CD8+ T cells sorted from blood, sampled in a trial of the OX40 agonist ivuxolimab. CDR3 DNA: TGTGCCAGTAGTATTGGGGCGTCGGGCAAGCCCCAGCATTTT. As protein: CASSIGASGKPQHF.